The 4 T cell receptor beta chains below were found in one sample sequenced in a study of blood T cell repertoires in COVID-19. Clones were sequenced by immunoSEQ multiplex PCR, and TCRdb holds only the in-frame ones, with some missing. Among fewer than 50,000 clones listed, 90% were seen once. The specimen was peripheral blood. Every receptor here comes from a man aged 60 to 69 with active or convalescent COVID-19.

The CDR3 coding sequence is TGTGCCAGCAGCCTTCGGTTAGGGGGCTTCTCTGGAAACACCATATATTTT. Protein product: CASSLRLGGFSGNTIYF. The chain has TRBV7-2 and TRBJ1-3, with 7 nucleotides matching TRBD1. Germline CDR1 reads SGHTA; CDR2 reads FQGNSA. With 5 bases clipped from V and 0 bases from J, the junction kept 10 bases outside the gene matches. This CDR3 has 17 residues. The full variable domain, completed using reference TRBV7-2 and TRBJ1-3, is GAGVSQSPSNKVTEKGKDVELRCDPISGHTALYWYRQSLGQGLEFLIYFQGNSAPDKSGLPSDRFSAERTGGSVSTLTIQRTQQEDSAVYLCASSLRLGGFSGNTIYFGEGSWLTVV.

This sequence joins TRBV28 and TRBJ2-5; TRBD2 is a possible D gene (5 bases). Germline lookup yields CDR1 MDHEN and CDR2 SYDVKM. The CDR3 totals 14 residues. The V and J ends lost 6 bases and 1 base respectively, with 12 bases between them. The CDR3: CASSRGLFQETQYF. CDR3 nucleotides: TGTGCCAGCAGCCGAGGGCTTTTCCAAGAGACCCAGTACTTC. The full variable domain, rest sourced from reference TRBV28 and TRBJ2-5, is DVKVTQSSRYLVKRTGEKVFLECVQDMDHENMFWYRQDPGLGLRLIYFSYDVKMKEKGDIPEGYSVSREKKERFSLILESASTNQTSMYLCASSRGLFQETQYFGPGTRLLVL.

The genes are TRBV7-8 and TRBJ2-7, with 9 bases fitting TRBD1. Germline V lookup: CDR1 SGHVS, CDR2 FQNEAQ. The CDR3 runs to 15 residues. The V gene end was trimmed by 5 bases and the J gene end by 6 bases; junction bases not matched to a gene: 11. CDR3 protein: CASSPPGTGSFEQYF. CDR3 in DNA: TGTGCCAGCAGCCCTCCCGGGACAGGGTCGTTCGAGCAGTACTTC.

The V and J genes are TRBV5-4 and TRBJ2-3; D is undetermined. CDR3 size: 16 residues. V gave up 4 bases and J gave up 0 bases, with 15 bases separating them. Germline V gene data show CDR1 as SGHNT and CDR2 as YYREEE (reference sequence). The CDR3 coding sequence is TGTGCCAGCAGCCCAGTATCTCGAATTAGCACAGATACGCAGTATTTT. Translated, it gives CASSPVSRISTDTQYF.